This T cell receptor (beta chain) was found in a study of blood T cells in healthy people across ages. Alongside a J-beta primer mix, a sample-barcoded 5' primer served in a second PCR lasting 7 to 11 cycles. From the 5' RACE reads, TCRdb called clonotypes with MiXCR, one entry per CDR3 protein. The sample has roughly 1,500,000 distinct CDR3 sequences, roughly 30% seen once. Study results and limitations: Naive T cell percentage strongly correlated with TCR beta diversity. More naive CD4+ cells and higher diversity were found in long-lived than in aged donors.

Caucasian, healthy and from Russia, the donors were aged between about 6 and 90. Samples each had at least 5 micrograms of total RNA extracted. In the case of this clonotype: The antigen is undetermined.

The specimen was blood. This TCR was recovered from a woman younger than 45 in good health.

This CDR3 reads CASSYPTSGIGNYEQYF. Written as DNA, the CDR3 is TGTGCCAGCAGTTACCCGACTAGCGGGATAGGTAACTACGAGCAGTACTTC. This chain uses TRBV6-2 or TRBV6-3 with TRBJ2-7; 11 nucleotides line up with TRBD2. The ends lost 2 bases at V and 3 bases at J; junction bases unmatched: 9. Looked up from germline, CDR1 is MNHEY and CDR2 is SVGEGT. The CDR3 contains 17 residues.